A single sample is the source of the 9 T cell receptor beta chains below, sequenced in a study of shared clonotypes between healthy human individuals (dated by TCRdb to 2020 to 2022). The library was prepared using the immunoSEQ multiplex PCR assay. The table was pulled from immuneACCESS by TCRdb, which kept in-frame rearrangements only. Such tables lose some clones; where checked, under half of the loss comes from unresolved V genes, and the rest has no known cause. Within this sample are about 510,000 clones, with 79% of them counted one time only. 10% to 15% of the sample is in the top ten clones. Material: PBMCs. These receptors came from a woman aged 40-49 years in good health. Some clones in this sample may be carry-over from other donors' samples.

This clone was seen repeatedly, ten times or more. The genes are TRBV11-2 and TRBJ2-2; 9 nucleotides agree with TRBD1. The germline gives CDR1 SGHAT, CDR2 FQNNGV. Trimming took 4 bases from V and 4 from J; bases not matched to a gene: 7. The CDR3 runs to 16 residues. In DNA, the CDR3 is TGTGCCAGCAGCTCTTACAGGGGGCGACGCACCGGGGAGCTGTTTTTT. Amino acids: CASSSYRGRRTGELFF.

The chain recombines TRBV5-4 with TRBJ2-2; D remains ambiguous. Germline CDR1 reads SGHNT; CDR2 reads YYREEE (reference sequence). The CDR3 is 15 amino acids. The V end was cut by 4 bases, the J end by 7 bases, with 17 bases between. The CDR3 loop reads CASSQEDFGVGELFF. In DNA form, the CDR3 reads TGTGCCAGCAGCCAAGAAGATTTTGGGGTCGGGGAGCTGTTTTTT.

The rearrangement uses TRBV5-1 and TRBJ2-3, with D possibly being TRBD2 (7 bases). Germline CDR1 and CDR2: SGHRS and YFSETQ. The V end was cut by 4 bases, the J end by 4 bases, with 16 bases between. The CDR3 is 15 residues long. DNA of the CDR3: TGCGCCAGCAGCCTCGGGAGGACAGACGCAGATACGCAGTATTTT. Amino acids: CASSLGRTDADTQYF.

This sequence joins TRBV19 and TRBJ1-2, with unresolved D. Trimming stripped 3 bases from V and 4 bases from J, with 9 bases between. The germline CDR1 and CDR2 sequences are LNHDA and SQIVND (reference sequence). The CDR3 is made up of 13 amino acids. The CDR3 region is CASSINEGYGYTF. In DNA form, the CDR3 reads TGTGCCAGTAGTATTAATGAGGGCTATGGCTACACCTTC.

This chain connects TRBV19 to TRBJ1-1; 8 bases are a match to TRBD1. Germline V gene data show CDR1 as LNHDA and CDR2 as SQIVND (reference sequence). The CDR3 consists of 16 residues. The junction had 9 bases not matched to a gene; V was cut back by 4 bases and J by 2 bases. CDR3 in DNA: TGTGCCAGTAGTACCGACGACAGGGGTGGAAACACTGAAGCTTTCTTT. This gives the protein CASSTDDRGGNTEAFF.

The V gene is TRBV28, the J gene TRBJ1-2; no firm D call. CDR3 size: 12 residues. The V and J ends lost 2 bases and 4 bases respectively, with 5 bases between them. From germline, CDR1 is MDHEN and CDR2 SYDVKM. CDR3 in amino acids: CASSLTAYGYTF. The CDR3 bases are TGTGCCAGCAGTTTAACAGCCTATGGCTACACCTTC.

This chain connects TRBV6-6 to TRBJ2-3; D remains unclear. V dropped 7 bases and J dropped 1 base, with 6 bases sitting between them. CDR3 size: 12 residues. Germline V gene data show CDR1 as MNHNY and CDR2 as SVGAGI (reference sequence). CDR3 nucleotide sequence: TGTGCCAGCAAACGGGGCACAGATACGCAGTATTTT. Protein product: CASKRGTDTQYF.

The chain is built from TRBV28 and TRBJ1-5; no clear D gene. The CDR3 length is 12 residues. Trimming took off 6 bases at V and 11 bases at J, with 14 bases between the two ends. The germline V gene has CDR1 MDHEN and CDR2 SYDVKM. CDR3 loop: CASRAPGRSQHF. CDR3 coding DNA: TGTGCCAGCAGAGCGCCTGGGAGGTCCCAGCATTTT.

Concerning this clone: One base away lies a much larger clone, so this may be a sequencing read error. This chain uses TRBV18 with TRBJ1-1; the D is unclear. The CDR3 extends over 16 amino acids. V lost 4 bases and J 0 bases, leaving 15 bases between the germline ends. Germline V gene data show CDR1 as KGHSH and CDR2 as LQKENI. CDR3 DNA: TGTGCCAGCTCACTGACTGCCTTGACCGTGAACACTGAAGCTTTCTTT. Its protein product is CASSLTALTVNTEAFF.